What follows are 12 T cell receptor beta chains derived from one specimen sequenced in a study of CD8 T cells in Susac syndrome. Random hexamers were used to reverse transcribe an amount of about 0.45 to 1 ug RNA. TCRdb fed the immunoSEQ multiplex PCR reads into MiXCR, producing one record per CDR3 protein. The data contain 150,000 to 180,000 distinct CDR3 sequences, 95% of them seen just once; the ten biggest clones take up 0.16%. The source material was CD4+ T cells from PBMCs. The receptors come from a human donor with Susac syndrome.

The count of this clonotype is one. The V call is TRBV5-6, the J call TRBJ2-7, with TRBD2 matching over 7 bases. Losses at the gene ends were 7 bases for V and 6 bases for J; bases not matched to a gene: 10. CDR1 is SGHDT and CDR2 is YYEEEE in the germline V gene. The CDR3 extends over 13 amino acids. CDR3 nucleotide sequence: TGTGCCAGCTCCGGGGAGGGTCGGGGCGAGCAGTACTTC. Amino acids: CASSGEGRGEQYF.

CDR3 protein: CSVGYRGDTEAFF. CDR3 nucleotide sequence: TGCAGCGTTGGCTACAGGGGTGACACTGAAGCTTTCTTT. This chain connects TRBV29-1 to TRBJ1-1; TRBD1 matches at 7 bases. Trimming removed 4 bases from V and 3 bases from J; junction bases left unmatched: 5. Germline V gene data show CDR1 as SQVTM and CDR2 as ANQGSEA. The CDR3 consists of 13 residues.

CDR3 sequence reads: CASSPGGPNTEAFF. The CDR3 region has the DNA TGTGCCAGCAGTCCGGGGGGGCCCAACACTGAAGCTTTCTTT. V and J are TRBV12-3 or TRBV12-4 and TRBJ1-1; maybe TRBD1 (6 bases). V lost 5 bases and J lost 2, with 12 bases in between. The CDR3 loop spans 14 amino acids.

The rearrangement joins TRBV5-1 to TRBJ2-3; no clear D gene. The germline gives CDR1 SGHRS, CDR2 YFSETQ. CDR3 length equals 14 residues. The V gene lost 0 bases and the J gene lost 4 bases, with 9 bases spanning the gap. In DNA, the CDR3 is TGCGCCAGCAGCTTGGGAGGTTCGTCAGATACGCAGTATTTT. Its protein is CASSLGGSSDTQYF. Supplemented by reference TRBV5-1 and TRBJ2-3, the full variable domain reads KAGVTQTPRYLIKTRGQQVTLSCSPISGHRSVSWYQQTPGQGLQFLFEYFSETQRNKGNFPGRFSGRQFSNSRSEMNVSTLELGDSALYLCASSLGGSSDTQYFGPGTRLTVL.

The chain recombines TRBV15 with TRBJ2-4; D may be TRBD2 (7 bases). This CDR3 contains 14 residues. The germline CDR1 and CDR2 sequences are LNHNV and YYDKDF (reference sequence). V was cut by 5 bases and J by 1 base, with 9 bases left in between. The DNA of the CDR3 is TGTGCCACCAGCGAGGGGGGGGCCAAAAACATTCAGTACTTC. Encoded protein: CATSEGGAKNIQYF. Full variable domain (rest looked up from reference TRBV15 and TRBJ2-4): DAMVIQNPRYQVTQFGKPVTLSCSQTLNHNVMYWYQQKSSQAPKLLFHYYDKDFNNEADTPDNFQSRRPNTSFCFLDIRSPGLGDTAMYLCATSEGGAKNIQYFGAGTRLSVL.

The CDR3 DNA is TGTGCCAGCGGGGACAGACAAGAGACCCAGTACTTC. Translated: CASGDRQETQYF. V and J are TRBV2 and TRBJ2-5; 7 nucleotides line up with TRBD1. V shed 8 bases, J shed 2 bases, and the junction held 2 bases outside the gene matches. CDR1 and CDR2 (germline): SNHLY, FYNNEI. The length of the CDR3 is 12 residues.

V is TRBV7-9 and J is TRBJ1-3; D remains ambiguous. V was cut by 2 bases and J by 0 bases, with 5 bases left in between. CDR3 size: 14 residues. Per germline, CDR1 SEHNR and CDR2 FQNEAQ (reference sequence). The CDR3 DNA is TGTGCCAGCAGCTTACAGTCCTCTGGAAACACCATATATTTT. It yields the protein CASSLQSSGNTIYF.

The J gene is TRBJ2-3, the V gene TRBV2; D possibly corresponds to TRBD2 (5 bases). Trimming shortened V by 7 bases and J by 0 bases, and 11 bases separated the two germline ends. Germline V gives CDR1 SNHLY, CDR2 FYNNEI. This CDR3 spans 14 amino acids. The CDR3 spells CASKEGGSTDTQYF. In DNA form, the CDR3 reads TGTGCCAGCAAAGAGGGCGGTAGCACAGATACGCAGTATTTT.

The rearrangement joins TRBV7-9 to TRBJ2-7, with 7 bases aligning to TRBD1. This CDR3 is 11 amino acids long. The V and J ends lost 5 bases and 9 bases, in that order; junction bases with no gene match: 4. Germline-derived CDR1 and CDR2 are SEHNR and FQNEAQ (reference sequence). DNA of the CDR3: TGTGCCAGCAGCACAGGGGATGTGCAGTACTTC. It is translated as CASSTGDVQYF.

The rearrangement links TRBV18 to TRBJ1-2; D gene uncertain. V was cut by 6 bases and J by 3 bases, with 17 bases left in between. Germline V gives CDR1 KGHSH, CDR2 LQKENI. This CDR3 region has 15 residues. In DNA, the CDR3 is TGTGCCAGCTCTACTCCTGAAGAACGCGACTATGGCTACACCTTC. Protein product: CASSTPEERDYGYTF.

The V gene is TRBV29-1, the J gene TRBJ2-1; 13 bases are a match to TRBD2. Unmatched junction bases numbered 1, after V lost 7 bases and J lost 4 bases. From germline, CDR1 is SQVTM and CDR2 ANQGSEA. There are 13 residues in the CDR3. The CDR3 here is CSAGLAGYNEQFF. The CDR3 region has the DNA TGCAGCGCGGGACTAGCGGGGTACAATGAGCAGTTCTTC.

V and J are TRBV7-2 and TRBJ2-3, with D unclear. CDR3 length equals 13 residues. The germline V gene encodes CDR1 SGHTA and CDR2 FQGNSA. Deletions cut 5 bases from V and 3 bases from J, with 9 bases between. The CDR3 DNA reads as TGTGCCAGCAGCGCGCAACGGACAGATACGCAGTATTTT. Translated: CASSAQRTDTQYF. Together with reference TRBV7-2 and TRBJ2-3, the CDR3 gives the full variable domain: GAGVSQSPSNKVTEKGKDVELRCDPISGHTALYWYRQSLGQGLEFLIYFQGNSAPDKSGLPSDRFSAERTGGSVSTLTIQRTQQEDSAVYLCASSAQRTDTQYFGPGTRLTVL.